Following are 5 T cell receptor beta chains from one sample sequenced in a study of tumor-infiltrating lymphocytes in oesophageal squamous cell carcinoma. One entry per CDR3 protein results from TCRdb running MiXCR on the PCR reads. The sample holds under 25,000 distinct CDR3 sequences, around 38% seen once. The sample consisted of blood. The receptor set was obtained from a male donor with esophageal squamous cell carcinoma.

The chain has TRBV7-6 and TRBJ2-5, with a tentative D call TRBD2 (6 bases). The J call is doubtful: the DNA matches TRBJ2-1 better. Germline V gene sequence: CDR1 SGHVS, CDR2 FNYEAQ. This CDR3 contains 15 residues. CDR3 sequence: CASSLAGREMNEQFF. In nucleotides, the CDR3 is TGTGCCAGCAGCTTAGCGGGCCGGGAGATGAATGAGCAGTTCTTC.

This clonotype was seen a few times. V is TRBV6-1 and J is TRBJ2-5; D ambiguous. Per the germline V gene, CDR1 is MNHNS and CDR2 is SASEGT. Trimming took off 5 bases at V and 6 bases at J, with 16 bases between the two ends. CDR3 length: 14 residues. In nucleotides, the CDR3 is TGTGCCAGCAGTTTTCCCGGACCTAGGAAGACCCAGTACTTC. Amino acid sequence: CASSFPGPRKTQYF.

This clonotype was seen more than once but under ten times. A read error is possible here, since a much larger clone lies one base away. This chain uses TRBV5-1 with TRBJ2-1; the D gene is possibly TRBD1 (6 bases). The J call could be wrong; TRBJ2-7 is a better fit for the DNA end. The germline V gene has CDR1 SGHRS and CDR2 YFSETQ. The CDR3 contains 16 residues. This chain's CDR3 is CASSLTSYYRDNEQYF. CDR3 DNA sequence: TGCGCCAGCAGCTTGACTAGTTATTATAGGGACAATGAGCAGTACTTC.

This clonotype was observed many times. The rearrangement uses TRBV27 and TRBJ2-3, with 10 bases that match TRBD2. The V segment lost 5 bases and the J segment 3 bases; nucleotides outside the gene matches: 17. The germline V gene has CDR1 MNHEY and CDR2 SMNVEV (reference sequence). This CDR3 is built from 19 residues. CDR3 in amino acids: CASSTSGTSVRHRTDTQYF. CDR3 coding DNA: TGTGCCAGCAGTACCTCCGGGACTAGCGTCAGGCACCGGACAGATACGCAGTATTTT.

This clonotype appeared many times. This chain joins TRBV28 and TRBJ2-2; 10 bases are shared with TRBD2. The V segment lost 2 bases and the J segment 3 bases; nucleotides outside the gene matches: 0. The germline V gene encodes CDR1 MDHEN and CDR2 SYDVKM. There are 15 residues in the CDR3. Here the CDR3 DNA reads TGTGCCAGCAGTTTACTAGCGGGGGACACCGGGGAGCTGTTTTTT. Protein product: CASSLLAGDTGELFF.